Included here is one T cell receptor (beta chain) sequence, with context. V lost 5 bases to trimming and J lost 5 bases, with 20 bases between them. The CDR3 spans 16 residues. Germline V gives CDR1 MRHNA, CDR2 SNTAGT. This record comes from a study of cytomegalovirus exposure and HLA in healthy donors. Sequencing was performed with immunoSEQ multiplex PCR; in TCRdb, only in-frame clones are kept and a portion is missing. Here the sample spans roughly 330,000 clones, about nine tenths being singletons. Sequencing used PBMCs. The chain has TRBV6-4 and TRBJ2-3; perhaps TRBD2 as D (6 bases). This receptor was identified in a woman aged 30 to 39 in good health and CMV-seropositive. The CDR3 sequence is CASSLQAGLGGDTQYF. The CDR3 DNA reads TGTGCCAGCAGTTTGCAAGCTGGGTTGGGGGGAGATACGCAGTATTTT.